This T cell receptor beta chain originates from a study of cytotoxic CD8 clonotypes in ibrutinib-treated CLL (dated by TCRdb to about 2021). In terms of the full investigation: The cohort was composed of approximately 11 relapsed/refractory and roughly 14 treatment-naive patients; IGHV unmutated status was identified in some 17 patients. An average of about 260,000 productive templates and 94,082 productive rearrangements was obtained per sample. Every sample from remission and from progressive disease was obtained while the patients were still on ibrutinib. Of the 90 or so participants in the trial, about two dozen had longitudinal samples available. Response samples were obtained after a median of approximately twelve months of treatment, with a range of roughly 6 to 36 months. Partial responses were observed in some 24 patients and complete responses in 2; after a median follow-up of roughly 62 months, remission was maintained in approximately 14 patients and progression was observed in roughly twelve. Cryopreserved peripheral blood mononuclear cells were obtained before treatment, at response, and at either sustained remission or disease progression.

The intended sense of this specimen's time point label: progressive disease on ibrutinib. For TCR beta library preparation, approximately 2.2 micrograms of genomic DNA were isolated from cryopreserved PBMCs. Longitudinal blood samples from CLL patients on ibrutinib monotherapy were analyzed using high-throughput TCR beta sequencing. The patients took part in an open-label, single-center phase 2 trial of ibrutinib monotherapy. The investigation overall reported the following: Baseline clonality exceeded that of age-matched healthy donors and correlated strongly with circulating CD8+ T-cell counts. Public clonotypes were found to be uncommon and were observed to contract or remain stable during treatment; the increase in clonality was shown to reflect expansion of private clonotypes at ibrutinib response. Sampling times were not matched between sustained-remission and progressing patients, and lymph node repertoires were not studied. Clonality increased at ibrutinib response, stayed stable in sustained remission, and fell back toward baseline at progression.

Of note for this clone: The specificity of this receptor is unknown. One base away there is no much larger clone; base qualities are not given.

On a MiSeq, deep resolution sequencing aimed for a depth between 1 in 1 million and 1 in 200,000 T cells, with each clonotype covered about 9.2x on average. TCR beta libraries were generated with the immunoSEQ hsTCRB Kit. Regarding the original processing steps: ImmunoSEQ Data Assistant and ImmunoSEQ Analyzer were used for data analysis, and V, D and J genes were assigned according to IMGT definitions. Clonality, which ranges from 0 to 1, was calculated by subtracting the normalized Shannon entropy of productive rearrangement frequencies from one. Only overrepresented clonotypes making up at least 0.05% of the repertoire of each patient were included in the public clonotype analysis. About a dozen age-matched healthy donor repertoires from immuneACCESS served as clonality controls. This is the immuneACCESS table as TCRdb keeps it, with only in-frame sequences that have V and J called. A part of the clones is gone; compared with another copy, unresolved V genes explain less than half, and the rest is unexplained. V, J and clone size reflect that table, while D and trimming were determined from the DNA. The sample table holds fewer than 300,000 clones, of which 65% to 85% were seen once. The top ten clones comprise approximately 5.6% of the sample.

According to the germline V gene, CDR1 reads MNHNS and CDR2 reads SASEGT. CDR3 length: 17 amino acids, cysteine to phenylalanine. CDR3 DNA is the only sequence kept; it has 51 bases, read in frame from the first base. Germline trimming: 2 bases from V, 7 bases from J; junction bases outside gene matches: 4. Recombination joined TRBV6-1 with TRBJ2-2; TRBD2 lines up with 16 middle nucleotides. The source material was PBMCs, sampled at disease progression, from a patient treated with ibrutinib. This TCR came from a human donor with chronic lymphocytic leukemia. The base sequence is TGTGCCAGCAGTGAATTGGGACTAGCGGGGGGGCACGGGGAGCTGTTTTTT. It specifies CASSELGLAGGHGELFF.